The 16 T cell receptor beta chains reported below all come from one sample, sequenced in a study of shared clonotypes between healthy human individuals. Naive CD8 cells were CD45RO-negative, positively selected for CCR7, excluding terminally differentiated effector memory CD45RA+ cells. TCRdb's table, derived via immunoSEQ multiplex PCR, lists solely in-frame clones and lacks some. The data contain about 2.2 million clones, approximately 94% of them singletons. The sample was naive CD8+ T cells from PBMCs. The receptors derive from a man younger than 35 in good health. Some clones in this sample may be carry-over from other donors' samples.

The rearrangement joins TRBV27 to TRBJ2-7; TRBD2 might be the D (6 bases). Germline lookup yields CDR1 MNHEY and CDR2 SMNVEV (reference sequence). Between the trimmed V and J ends, which lost 4 bases and 3 bases, there was a span of 13 bases. The CDR3 contains 14 residues. The CDR3 loop reads CASSSRTKYYEQYF. The CDR3 region has the DNA TGTGCCAGCAGTTCCCGGACTAAGTACTACGAGCAGTACTTC.

This clone was picked up a small number of times. The chain couples TRBV19 to TRBJ2-7; D might be TRBD1 or TRBD2, each matching 5 bases. Trimming cost V 3 bases and J 6 bases, with 6 bases left between them. Germline-derived CDR1 and CDR2 are LNHDA and SQIVND (reference sequence). The CDR3 length is 11 residues. The DNA for the CDR3 is TGTGCCAGTAGTATGAGGGGCGAGCAGTACTTC. It is translated as CASSMRGEQYF. The whole variable domain, remainder taken from reference TRBV19 and TRBJ2-7, is DGGITQSPKYLFRKEGQNVTLSCEQNLNHDAMYWYRQDPGQGLRLIYYSQIVNDFQKGDIAEGYSVSREKKESFPLTVTSAQKNPTAFYLCASSMRGEQYFGPGTRLTVT.

The chain joins TRBV7-3 to TRBJ2-2; TRBD1 aligns across 7 bases. After removal of 3 bases from V and 0 bases from J, the junction contained 13 bases not matched to a gene. Germline loops: CDR1 SGHTA, CDR2 FQGTGA. This CDR3 has 19 amino acids. The CDR3 DNA reads as TGTGCCAGCAGCTTTCCCCGACAGGGCACTACCGCGAACACCGGGGAGCTGTTTTTT. Amino acids: CASSFPRQGTTANTGELFF.

This clone appeared a few times. This chain links TRBV13 with TRBJ1-1; D is unresolved. Trimming left V 3 bases short and J 1 base short, with 6 bases between. This CDR3 is 13 amino acids long. Germline-derived CDR1 and CDR2 are PRHDT and FYEKMQ (reference sequence). CDR3 coding DNA: TGTGCCAGCAGCTTGGACGAGAACACTGAAGCTTTCTTT. Translated: CASSLDENTEAFF.

The genes are TRBV5-5 and TRBJ2-7; 15 bases are shared with TRBD2. This CDR3 contains 18 residues. Germline V CDR1 and CDR2: SGHKS, YYEKEE (reference sequence). V was pared by 4 bases and J by 5 bases, with 13 bases of the junction left unmatched. The CDR3 DNA is TGTGCCAGCAGCAGCGGACTAGCGGGAGGGCCTTTCAGCCACGAGCAGTACTTC. This translates into CASSSGLAGGPFSHEQYF.

The rearrangement links TRBV9 to TRBJ1-1, with 8 bases identical to TRBD1. Germline V gives CDR1 SGDLS, CDR2 YYNGEE. V trimming: 0 bases; J trimming: 1 base; junction bases outside the gene matches: 2. This CDR3 has 15 residues. CDR3 DNA sequence: TGTGCCAGCAGCGTAGAAGGGACAGGGAACACTGAAGCTTTCTTT. Its translation is CASSVEGTGNTEAFF.

The chain carries TRBV19 and TRBJ2-5, with D perhaps matching TRBD1 (6 bases). The CDR3 sequence is 14 residues long. CDR1 and CDR2 (germline): LNHDA, SQIVND (reference sequence). The V gene lost 10 bases and the J gene lost 11 bases, with 26 bases spanning the gap. CDR3 in amino acids: CATRTGRTQGSQYF. The CDR3, as DNA: TGTGCCACGAGAACAGGGAGAACTCAAGGTTCGCAGTACTTC.

This clone has only one observation. At one end the junction does not follow the germline gene, possibly because of a read error. The sample carries other DNA sequences with the same CDR3. The chain has TRBV29-1 and TRBJ1-1; 7 bases are shared with TRBD1. Per germline, CDR1 SQVTM and CDR2 ANQGSEA. The CDR3 runs to 12 residues. CDR3 protein: CSAITGAAEAFF. The DNA of the CDR3 is TGCAGCGCCATTACAGGGGCCGCTGAGGCTTTCTTT.

CDR3 amino acids: CASRTTNLGTDYGYTF. Written as DNA, the CDR3 is TGTGCCAGTAGGACTACCAACCTCGGGACAGACTATGGCTACACCTTC. V and J are TRBV19 and TRBJ1-2; 7 positions match TRBD1. The trim removed 6 bases at V and 3 bases at J, leaving 13 bases unmatched. The CDR3 extends over 16 amino acids. Per germline, CDR1 LNHDA and CDR2 SQIVND (reference sequence).

The chain employs TRBV6-1 and TRBJ2-3, with D possibly matching TRBD1 (6 bases). CDR1 and CDR2 from the germline V gene are MNHNS and SASEGT. V lost 2 bases to trimming and J lost 1 base, with 16 bases between them. The CDR3 has 17 amino acids. The CDR3 sequence is CASSEIGGLRGTDTQYF. The CDR3 DNA is TGTGCCAGCAGTGAAATTGGGGGCTTAAGGGGCACAGATACGCAGTATTTT.

The V gene is TRBV11-2, the J gene TRBJ2-5; D may correspond to TRBD1 or TRBD2 (5 bases each). Trimming took 5 bases from V and 1 from J, leaving 17 bases between them. The CDR3 spans 16 residues. Germline-derived CDR1 and CDR2 are SGHAT and FQNNGV. CDR3 coding DNA: TGTGCCAGCAGCCCACCCAGGGTAGCGAGCCAAGAGACCCAGTACTTC. Its protein product is CASSPPRVASQETQYF.

Worth noting for this clone: Other DNA sequences in the same sample also yield this CDR3. The chain couples TRBV6-5 to TRBJ2-7; 7 positions match TRBD1. The CDR3 runs to 13 residues. Germline trimming cut 5 bases from V and 3 bases from J; bases unmatched to any gene: 4. The germline V gene encodes CDR1 MNHEY and CDR2 SVGAGI. The CDR3, as DNA: TGTGCCAGCAGTCTGGCAGGGGGCTACGAGCAGTACTTC. Its protein is CASSLAGGYEQYF.

The J gene is TRBJ2-1, the V gene TRBV7-9; D possibly corresponds to TRBD2 (6 bases). CDR3 size: 16 residues. The V end lost 4 bases, the J end lost 2 bases, and 15 bases lay between the germline ends. Germline V lookup: CDR1 SEHNR, CDR2 FQNEAQ (reference sequence). This CDR3 is CASSSTRRDPYNEQFF. CDR3 coding DNA: TGTGCCAGCAGCTCTACTAGGCGGGACCCCTACAATGAGCAGTTCTTC.

The rearrangement joins TRBV19 to TRBJ2-7, with D uncertain. CDR3 size: 14 residues. Deletions cut 8 bases from V and 2 bases from J, with 16 bases between. CDR1 LNHDA and CDR2 SQIVND come from the germline V gene (reference sequence). The CDR3 coding sequence is TGTGCCAGTCACAACGGAGTGGGTCCCTACGAGCAGTACTTC. It codes for CASHNGVGPYEQYF.

This rearrangement joins TRBV13 to TRBJ1-2; possibly TRBD1 for D (6 bases). The CDR3 covers 13 residues. Germline CDR1 reads PRHDT; CDR2 reads FYEKMQ (reference sequence). V was shortened by 5 bases and J by 7 bases, with 14 bases between the two germline ends. In nucleotides, the CDR3 is TGTGCCAGCAGCCGAACAGGGTTCTCTGGCTACACCTTC. Encoded protein: CASSRTGFSGYTF.

V and J are TRBV19 and TRBJ2-3, with 10 bases that match TRBD2. CDR1 is LNHDA and CDR2 is SQIVND in the germline V gene (reference sequence). CDR3 length: 15 residues. V dropped 6 bases and J dropped 2; count of bases not matched to a gene: 5. CDR3 DNA: TGTGCCAGTAGAGGACTAGCGGAGTACACAGATACGCAGTATTTT. Protein product: CASRGLAEYTDTQYF.